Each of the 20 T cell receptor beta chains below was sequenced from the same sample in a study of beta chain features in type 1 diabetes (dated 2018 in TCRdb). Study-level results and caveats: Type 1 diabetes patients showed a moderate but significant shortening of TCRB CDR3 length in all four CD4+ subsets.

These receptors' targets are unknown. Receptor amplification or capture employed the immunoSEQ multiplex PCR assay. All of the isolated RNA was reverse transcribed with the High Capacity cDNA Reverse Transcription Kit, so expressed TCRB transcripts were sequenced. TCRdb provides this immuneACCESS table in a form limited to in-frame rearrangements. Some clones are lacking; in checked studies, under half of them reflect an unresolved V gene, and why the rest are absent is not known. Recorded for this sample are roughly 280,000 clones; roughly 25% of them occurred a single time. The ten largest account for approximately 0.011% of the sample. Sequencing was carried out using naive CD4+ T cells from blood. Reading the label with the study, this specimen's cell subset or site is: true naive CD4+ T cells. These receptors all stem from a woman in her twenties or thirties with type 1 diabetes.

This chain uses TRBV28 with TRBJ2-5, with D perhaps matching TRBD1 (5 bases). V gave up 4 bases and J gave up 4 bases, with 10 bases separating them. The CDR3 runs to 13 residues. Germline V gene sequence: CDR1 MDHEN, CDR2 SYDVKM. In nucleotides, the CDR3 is TGTGCCAGCAGTTCCTCAAGGGGAGAGACCCAGTACTTC. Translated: CASSSSRGETQYF.

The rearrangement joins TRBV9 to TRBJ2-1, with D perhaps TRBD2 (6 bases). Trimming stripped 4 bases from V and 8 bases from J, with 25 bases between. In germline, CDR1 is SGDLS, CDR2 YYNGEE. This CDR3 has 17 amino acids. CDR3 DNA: TGTGCCAGCAGCAAATTCGGGGGACTTCCAGCTATGGATGAGCAGTTCTTC. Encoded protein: CASSKFGGLPAMDEQFF.

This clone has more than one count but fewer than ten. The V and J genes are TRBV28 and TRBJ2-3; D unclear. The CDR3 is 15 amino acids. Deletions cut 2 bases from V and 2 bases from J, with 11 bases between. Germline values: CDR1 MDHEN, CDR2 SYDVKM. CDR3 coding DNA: TGTGCCAGCAGTTTAGCAGGTGACCACACAGATACGCAGTATTTT. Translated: CASSLAGDHTDTQYF.

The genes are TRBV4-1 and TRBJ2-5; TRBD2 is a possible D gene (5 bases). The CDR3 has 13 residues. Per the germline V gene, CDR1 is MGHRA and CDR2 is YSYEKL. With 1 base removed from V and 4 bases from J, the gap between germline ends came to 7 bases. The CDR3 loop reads CASSQAAGETQYF. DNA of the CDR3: TGCGCCAGCAGCCAAGCCGCGGGAGAGACCCAGTACTTC.

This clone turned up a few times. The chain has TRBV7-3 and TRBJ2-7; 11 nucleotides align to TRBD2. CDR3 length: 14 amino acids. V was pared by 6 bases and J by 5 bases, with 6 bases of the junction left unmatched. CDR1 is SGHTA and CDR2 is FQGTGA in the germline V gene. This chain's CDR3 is CASRLAGGSNEQYF. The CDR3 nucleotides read TGTGCCAGCAGGCTAGCGGGAGGTTCCAACGAGCAGTACTTC.

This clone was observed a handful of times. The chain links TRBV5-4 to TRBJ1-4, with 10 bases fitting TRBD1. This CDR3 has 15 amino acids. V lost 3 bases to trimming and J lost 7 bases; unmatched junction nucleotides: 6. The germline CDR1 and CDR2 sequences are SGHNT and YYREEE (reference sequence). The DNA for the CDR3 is TGTGCCAGCAGCTGGGGGGACAGGGGTTCTGAAAAACTGTTTTTT. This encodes CASSWGDRGSEKLFF.

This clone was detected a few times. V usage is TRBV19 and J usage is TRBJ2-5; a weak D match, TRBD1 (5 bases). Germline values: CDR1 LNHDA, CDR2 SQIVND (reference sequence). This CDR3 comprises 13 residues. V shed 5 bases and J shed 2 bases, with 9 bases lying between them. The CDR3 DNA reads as TGTGCCAGTAGTGGGGCGCGGCAAGAGACCCAGTACTTC. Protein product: CASSGARQETQYF.

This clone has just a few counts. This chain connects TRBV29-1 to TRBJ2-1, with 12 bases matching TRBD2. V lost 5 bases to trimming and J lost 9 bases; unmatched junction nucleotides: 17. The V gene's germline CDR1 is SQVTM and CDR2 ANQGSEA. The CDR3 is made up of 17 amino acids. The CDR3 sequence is CSVRASGRGRIEGEQFF. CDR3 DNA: TGCAGCGTTAGGGCTAGCGGGAGGGGTAGGATAGAAGGTGAGCAGTTCTTC.

The CDR3 coding sequence is TGTGCCACCTGTGCGGCTGGGGCCAACGTCCTGACTTTC. Translated, it gives CATCAAGANVLTF. The chain is built from TRBV6-6 and TRBJ2-6; D not certain. Germline CDR1 and CDR2: MNHNY and SVGAGI (reference sequence). The CDR3 has 13 amino acids. Between the trimmed V and J ends, which lost 10 bases and 2 bases, there was a span of 9 bases.

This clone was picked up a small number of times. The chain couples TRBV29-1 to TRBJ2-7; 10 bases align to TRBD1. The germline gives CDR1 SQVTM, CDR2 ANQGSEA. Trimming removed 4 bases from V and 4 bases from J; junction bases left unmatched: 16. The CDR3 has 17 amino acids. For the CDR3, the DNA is TGCAGCGTTGGGGGAATCCACTCGGGACAGGGGATATACGAGCAGTACTTC. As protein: CSVGGIHSGQGIYEQYF.

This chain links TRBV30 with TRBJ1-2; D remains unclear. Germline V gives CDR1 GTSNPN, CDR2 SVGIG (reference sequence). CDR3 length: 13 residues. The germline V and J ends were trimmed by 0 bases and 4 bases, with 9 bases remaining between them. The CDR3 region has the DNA TGTGCCTGGAGTGTACTATCCAGCTATGGCTACACCTTC. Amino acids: CAWSVLSSYGYTF.

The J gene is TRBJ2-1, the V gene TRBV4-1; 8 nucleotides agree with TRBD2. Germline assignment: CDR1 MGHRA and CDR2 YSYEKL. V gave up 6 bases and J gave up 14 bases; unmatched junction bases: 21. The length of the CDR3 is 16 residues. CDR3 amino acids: CASSPLRLARHTGEFF. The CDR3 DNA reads TGCGCCAGCAGTCCTTTGAGACTAGCGCGACATACGGGGGAGTTCTTC.

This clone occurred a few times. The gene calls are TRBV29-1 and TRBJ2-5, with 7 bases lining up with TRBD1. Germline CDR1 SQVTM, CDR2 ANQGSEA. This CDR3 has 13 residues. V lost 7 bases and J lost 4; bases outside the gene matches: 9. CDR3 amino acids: CSADTGVPETQYF. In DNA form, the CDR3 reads TGCAGCGCCGACACAGGGGTTCCAGAGACCCAGTACTTC. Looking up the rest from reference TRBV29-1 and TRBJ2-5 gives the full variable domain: SAVISQKPSRDICQRGTSLTIQCQVDSQVTMMFWYRQQPGQSLTLIATANQGSEATYESGFVIDKFPISRPNLTFSTLTVSNMSPEDSSIYLCSADTGVPETQYFGPGTRLLVL.

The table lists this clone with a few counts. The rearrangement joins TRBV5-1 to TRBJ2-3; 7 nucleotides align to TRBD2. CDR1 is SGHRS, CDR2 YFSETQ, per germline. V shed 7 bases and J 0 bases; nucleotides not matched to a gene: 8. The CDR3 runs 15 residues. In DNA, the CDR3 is TGCGCCAGCTCTTCCGGGACTACCAGCACAGATACGCAGTATTTT. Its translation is CASSSGTTSTDTQYF.

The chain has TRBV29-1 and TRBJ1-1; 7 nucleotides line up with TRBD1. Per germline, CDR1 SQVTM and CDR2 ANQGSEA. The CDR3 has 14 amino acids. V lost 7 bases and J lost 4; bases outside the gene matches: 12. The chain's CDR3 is CSARTRQGPTEAFF. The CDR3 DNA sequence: TGCAGCGCCCGAACCCGACAGGGTCCCACTGAAGCTTTCTTT. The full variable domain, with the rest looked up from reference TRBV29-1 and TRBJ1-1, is SAVISQKPSRDICQRGTSLTIQCQVDSQVTMMFWYRQQPGQSLTLIATANQGSEATYESGFVIDKFPISRPNLTFSTLTVSNMSPEDSSIYLCSARTRQGPTEAFFGQGTRLTVV.

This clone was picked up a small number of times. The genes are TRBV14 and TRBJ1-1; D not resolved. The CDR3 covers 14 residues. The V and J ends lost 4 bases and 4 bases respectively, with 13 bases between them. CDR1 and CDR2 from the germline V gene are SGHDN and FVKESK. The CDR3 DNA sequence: TGTGCCAGCAGCCCCAGAGCGGGCGTCACTGAAGCTTTCTTT. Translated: CASSPRAGVTEAFF. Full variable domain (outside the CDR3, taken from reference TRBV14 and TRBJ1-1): EAGVTQFPSHSVIEKGQTVTLRCDPISGHDNLYWYRRVMGKEIKFLLHFVKESKQDESGMPNNRFLAERTGGTYSTLKVQPAELEDSGVYFCASSPRAGVTEAFFGQGTRLTVV.

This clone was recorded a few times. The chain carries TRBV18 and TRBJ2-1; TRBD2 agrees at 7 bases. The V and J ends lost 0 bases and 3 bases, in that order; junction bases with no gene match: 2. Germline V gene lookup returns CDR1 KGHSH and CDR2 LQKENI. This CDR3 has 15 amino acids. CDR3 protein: CASSPPSGVYNEQFF. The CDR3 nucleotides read TGTGCCAGCTCACCACCGAGCGGGGTCTACAATGAGCAGTTCTTC.

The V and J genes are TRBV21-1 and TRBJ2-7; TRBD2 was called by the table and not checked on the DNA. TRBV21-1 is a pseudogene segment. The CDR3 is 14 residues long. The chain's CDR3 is CASDTLRSSYEQYF. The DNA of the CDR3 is TGTGCCAGCGATACACTTAGGAGCTCCTACGAGCAGTACTTC.

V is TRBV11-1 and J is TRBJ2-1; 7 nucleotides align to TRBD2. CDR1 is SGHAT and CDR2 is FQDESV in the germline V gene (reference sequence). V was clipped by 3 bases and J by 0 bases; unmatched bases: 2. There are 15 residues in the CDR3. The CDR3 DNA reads TGTGCCAGCAGCTTCCGCGGGAGCTCCTACAATGAGCAGTTCTTC. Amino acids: CASSFRGSSYNEQFF.

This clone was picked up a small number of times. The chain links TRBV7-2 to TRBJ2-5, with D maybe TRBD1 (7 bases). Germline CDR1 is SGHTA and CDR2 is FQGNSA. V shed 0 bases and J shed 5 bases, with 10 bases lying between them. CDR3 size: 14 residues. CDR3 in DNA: TGTGCCAGCAGCTTAGCGACAGGGAGGGAGACCCAGTACTTC. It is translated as CASSLATGRETQYF.